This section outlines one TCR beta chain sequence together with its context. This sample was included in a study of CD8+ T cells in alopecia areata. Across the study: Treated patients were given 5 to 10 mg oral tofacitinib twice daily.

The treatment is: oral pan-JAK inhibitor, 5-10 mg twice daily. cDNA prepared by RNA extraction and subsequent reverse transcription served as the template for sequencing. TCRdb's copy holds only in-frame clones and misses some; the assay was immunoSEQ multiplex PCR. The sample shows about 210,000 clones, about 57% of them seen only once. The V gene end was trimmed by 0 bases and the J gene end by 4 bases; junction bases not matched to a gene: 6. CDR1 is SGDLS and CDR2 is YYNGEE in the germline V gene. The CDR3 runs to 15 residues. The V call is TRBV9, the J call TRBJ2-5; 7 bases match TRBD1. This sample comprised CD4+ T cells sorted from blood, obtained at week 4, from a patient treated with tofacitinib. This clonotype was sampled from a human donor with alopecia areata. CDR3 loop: CASSVGTGMGETQYF. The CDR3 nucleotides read TGTGCCAGCAGCGTAGGGACAGGAATGGGAGAGACCCAGTACTTC.